The 2 T cell receptor beta chains listed next were all sequenced from one sample in a study of breast tumors, draining lymph nodes, adjacent tissues. Via MiXCR, TCRdb re-called the multiplex PCR reads, giving one row per CDR3 protein. Here the sample spans more than 200,000 distinct CDR3 sequences, approximately 30% being singletons. Breast cancer patients provided tissue from their axillary draining lymph nodes. Material for sequencing was axillary lymph node tissue. The source is a female donor with breast cancer. Some clones in this sample may be carry-over from other donors' samples.

This chain joins TRBV20-1 and TRBJ1-1, with no clear D. The germline V gene encodes CDR1 DFQATT and CDR2 SNEGSKA (reference sequence). V was clipped by 6 bases and J by 7 bases, with 15 bases between them. The CDR3 contains 12 residues. This CDR3 is CSARAGVVEAFF. The CDR3 nucleotides read TGCAGTGCCCGAGCGGGAGTTGTTGAAGCTTTCTTT.

This sequence joins TRBV6-5 and TRBJ2-1; D unclear. Per germline, CDR1 MNHEY and CDR2 SVGAGI. This CDR3 comprises 15 residues. The V end was cut by 6 bases, the J end by 8 bases, with 20 bases between. The CDR3 spells CASSCVAPPGDEQFF. The CDR3 DNA reads TGTGCCAGCAGCTGCGTGGCCCCCCCGGGTGATGAGCAGTTCTTC.